This T cell receptor (beta chain) was identified in a study of blood T cells in healthy people across ages. The donors, healthy Caucasians from Russia, were aged 6 to 90. Germline lookup yields CDR1 SGHRS and CDR2 YFSETQ. Trimming pared 3 bases from V and 0 bases from J, leaving 20 bases between. CDR3 length: 18 residues. Together with a sample-barcoded 5' primer, a J-beta primer mix was included in a second PCR lasting about 6 to 11 cycles. TCRdb fed the 5' RACE reads into MiXCR, producing one record per CDR3 protein. The repertoire has some 900,000 distinct CDR3 sequences, under 35% of them found once; the top ten carry around 15%.

The source of this sequence is an elderly woman in good health. The specimen was blood. This chain joins TRBV5-1 and TRBJ2-3, with D possibly TRBD2 on 5 matching bases. The CDR3 region has the DNA TGCGCCAGCAGCTCTGTACCCCGTCAGCGGCTAAGCACAGATACGCAGTATTTT. It codes for CASSSVPRQRLSTDTQYF. Full variable domain (outside the CDR3, taken from reference TRBV5-1 and TRBJ2-3): KAGVTQTPRYLIKTRGQQVTLSCSPISGHRSVSWYQQTPGQGLQFLFEYFSETQRNKGNFPGRFSGRQFSNSRSEMNVSTLELGDSALYLCASSSVPRQRLSTDTQYFGPGTRLTVL.